These 10 T cell receptor beta chains originate from one sample sequenced in a study of shared clonotypes between healthy human individuals. Using immunoSEQ multiplex PCR, the repertoire was profiled, and TCRdb retains in-frame clones only, with some absent. The sample includes approximately 530,000 clones, around 95% seen only once; the top ten take 0.064%. Material for sequencing was naive CD4+ T cells sorted from blood. Subset described: CD45RA+ positively selected. These TCRs come from a woman aged 30 to 39 in good health.

This chain links TRBV27 with TRBJ2-7; D possibly uses TRBD1 or TRBD2 (6 bases each). V lost 10 bases and J 2 bases, leaving 21 bases between the germline ends. Germline CDR1 reads MNHEY; CDR2 reads SMNVEV (reference sequence). The CDR3 runs 15 residues. The DNA for the CDR3 is TGTGCCACCAGCCGCGCGGGTCGGGGGCCCTACGAGCAGTACTTC. It specifies CATSRAGRGPYEQYF.

This chain joins TRBV11-2 and TRBJ2-5; D is unresolved. The CDR3 sequence is 12 residues long. V was pared by 5 bases and J by 5 bases, with 9 bases between. Looked up from germline, CDR1 is SGHAT and CDR2 is FQNNGV. In DNA form, the CDR3 reads TGTGCCAGCAGCCCCGAACGGGAGACCCAGTACTTC. It is translated as CASSPERETQYF.

The rearrangement links TRBV2 to TRBJ2-1, with D uncertain. The CDR3 runs 14 residues. Germline assignment: CDR1 SNHLY and CDR2 FYNNEI. The germline V and J ends were trimmed by 1 base and 0 bases, with 4 bases remaining between them. CDR3 residues: CASSEGSSYNEQFF. For the CDR3, the DNA is TGTGCCAGCAGTGAAGGAAGCTCCTACAATGAGCAGTTCTTC.

V usage is TRBV27 and J usage is TRBJ2-7, with TRBD2 matching over 7 bases. The germline gives CDR1 MNHEY, CDR2 SMNVEV (reference sequence). The trim removed 5 bases at V and 4 bases at J, leaving 8 bases unmatched. CDR3 length: 14 amino acids. The CDR3, as DNA: TGTGCCAGCAGTAACCCGACTAGCTCGTACGAGCAGTACTTC. This translates into CASSNPTSSYEQYF.

V usage is TRBV5-1 and J usage is TRBJ2-5, with D maybe TRBD2 (6 bases). The length of the CDR3 is 15 residues. V lost 3 bases to trimming and J lost 3 bases, with 15 bases between them. The germline V gene has CDR1 SGHRS and CDR2 YFSETQ. The DNA for the CDR3 is TGCGCCAGCAGCTCGGGCTCGGGGGAGGAAGAGACCCAGTACTTC. Its protein product is CASSSGSGEEETQYF.

The V and J genes are TRBV30 and TRBJ2-7; D gene uncertain. CDR1 and CDR2 from the germline V gene are GTSNPN and SVGIG (reference sequence). The CDR3 has 11 amino acids. The germline V and J ends were trimmed by 0 bases and 6 bases, with 6 bases remaining between them. CDR3 sequence reads: CAWSVGPEQYF. CDR3 nucleotide sequence: TGTGCCTGGAGTGTTGGGCCCGAGCAGTACTTC.

V gene TRBV15 combines with J gene TRBJ2-7, with unresolved D. V was cut by 0 bases and J by 8 bases, with 11 bases left in between. CDR3 length: 13 amino acids. Germline V CDR1 and CDR2: LNHNV, YYDKDF (reference sequence). In nucleotides, the CDR3 is TGTGCCACCAGCAGAGATTCGAGGAACCAGCAGTACTTC. This encodes CATSRDSRNQQYF.

A word on this clone: In the same sample, other DNA sequences code for this CDR3. The CDR3 bases are TGTGCCAGCAGTTACTCAGAGAACACTGAAGCTTTCTTT. Amino acid sequence: CASSYSENTEAFF. V gene TRBV6-5 combines with J gene TRBJ1-1; D unclear. CDR1 and CDR2 from the germline V gene are MNHEY and SVGAGI. This CDR3 has 13 residues. V lost 0 bases to trimming and J lost 1 base, with 3 bases between them.

J is TRBJ2-3 and V is TRBV29-1; D gene uncertain. The CDR3 runs 11 residues. V lost 0 bases to trimming and J lost 8 bases, with 6 bases between them. From germline, CDR1 is SQVTM and CDR2 ANQGSEA. The CDR3 region is CSVEDRATQYF. The CDR3 nucleotides read TGCAGCGTTGAAGATCGGGCTACGCAGTATTTT.

This clone appeared a single time. V gene TRBV5-1 combines with J gene TRBJ2-2; D is unresolved. The CDR3 spans 11 residues. The V end was cut by 3 bases, the J end by 4 bases, with 1 base between. Germline CDR1 and CDR2: SGHRS and YFSETQ. This CDR3 is CASSSTGELFF. In DNA form, the CDR3 reads TGCGCCAGCAGCTCCACCGGGGAGCTGTTTTTT.